These 23 T cell receptor beta chains originate from one sample sequenced in a study of Graves' ophthalmopathy and Graves' hyperthyroidism. Transcripts of RNA were the source for amplifying TCR beta CDR3 regions. HTBI primers served in a first-round RT-PCR, which a second-round multiplex PCR followed. MiXCR was run by TCRdb on the multiplex PCR reads, yielding one entry per CDR3 protein. The repertoire holds more than 1,000,000 distinct CDR3 sequences, about 38% seen once, with approximately 12% in the top ten. Sequencing used peripheral blood or thyroid tissue (not recorded which). The receptors were gathered from an adult man with Graves' hyperthyroidism.

V and J are TRBV20-1 and TRBJ2-7; D unclear. V dropped 5 bases and J dropped 9 bases, with 17 bases sitting between them. Looked up from germline, CDR1 is DFQATT and CDR2 is SNEGSKA (reference sequence). This CDR3 contains 12 residues. The CDR3, as DNA: TGCAGTGCTCAAGGGTCCGGAGAGCGGCAGTACTTC. Protein sequence: CSAQGSGERQYF.

The table lists this clonotype with many counts. V gene TRBV15 combines with J gene TRBJ1-6; 10 nucleotides line up with TRBD1. Losses at the gene ends were 5 bases for V and 9 bases for J; bases not matched to a gene: 10. CDR3 length equals 16 residues. Germline V gene sequence: CDR1 LNHNV, CDR2 YYDKDF (reference sequence). The CDR3 region has the DNA TGTGCCACCAGCCAAGGAGGGACAGGGGAGCGTTCACCCCTCCACTTT. Translation gives CATSQGGTGERSPLHF.

The chain combines TRBV7-9 with TRBJ1-1, with TRBD1 as a possible D gene (6 bases). Germline V gene sequence: CDR1 SEHNR, CDR2 FQNEAQ (reference sequence). V was clipped by 6 bases and J by 1 base, with 15 bases between them. The CDR3 spans 15 residues. CDR3 protein: CASSRGGGSNTEAFF. As DNA, the CDR3 is TGTGCCAGCAGTCGAGGGGGAGGTTCGAACACTGAAGCTTTCTTT. Looking up the rest from reference TRBV7-9 and TRBJ1-1 gives the full variable domain: DTGVSQNPRHKITKRGQNVTFRCDPISEHNRLYWYRQTLGQGPEFLTYFQNEAQLEKSRLLSDRFSAERPKGSFSTLEIQRTEQGDSAMYLCASSRGGGSNTEAFFGQGTRLTVV.

There are many counts of this clonotype. The CDR3 region has the DNA TGTGCCAGCAGCCCCGGACGGACCTCCTACGAGCAGTACTTC. Amino acids: CASSPGRTSYEQYF. The rearrangement uses TRBV7-6 and TRBJ2-7; D call uncertain. This CDR3 spans 14 amino acids. Germline values: CDR1 SGHVS, CDR2 FNYEAQ. The V end was cut by 5 bases, the J end by 0 bases, with 11 bases between.

V gene TRBV2 combines with J gene TRBJ2-7; D is perhaps TRBD1 (6 bases). From germline, CDR1 is SNHLY and CDR2 FYNNEI. The CDR3 length is 13 residues. V was clipped by 5 bases and J by 3 bases, with 11 bases between them. CDR3 sequence reads: CASSWRQDYEQYF. The CDR3 DNA reads as TGTGCCAGCAGTTGGAGACAGGACTACGAGCAGTACTTC.

For this clonotype: A much larger clone is a single base away; this may be a read error. The chain carries TRBV14 and TRBJ1-3; D uncertain. There are 15 residues in the CDR3. V shed 1 base and J shed 0 bases, with 7 bases lying between them. Germline V gives CDR1 SGHDN, CDR2 FVKESK. DNA of the CDR3: TGTGCCAGCAGCCAAGTGAGCTACTCTGGAAACACCATATATTTT. Its protein is CASSQVSYSGNTIYF.

This clonotype was seen repeatedly, ten times or more. The V and J genes are TRBV7-9 and TRBJ2-7, with TRBD1 matching over 7 bases. Per the germline V gene, CDR1 is SEHNR and CDR2 is FQNEAQ (reference sequence). J lost 2 bases, V lost 6 bases, and 10 bases had no gene match. The CDR3 sequence is 15 residues long. The CDR3 DNA reads as TGTGCCAGCAGGTCCCTAGACAGGGCAACCTACGAGCAGTACTTC. Protein: CASRSLDRATYEQYF.

About this clonotype: With a much larger clone just one base away, this may be a read error. This chain uses TRBV2 with TRBJ2-5, with a weak D call TRBD1 (6 bases). This CDR3 is 16 amino acids long. The germline CDR1 and CDR2 sequences are SNHLY and FYNNEI. V lost 3 bases to trimming and J lost 7 bases, with 21 bases between them. The CDR3 nucleotides are TGTGCCAGCAGTGATTTTGGGGGCCCTGGGGCGGGGACCCAGTACTTC. Translated: CASSDFGGPGAGTQYF.

The J gene is TRBJ2-7, the V gene TRBV30; possibly TRBD1 or TRBD2 for D (5 bases each). CDR1 is GTSNPN, CDR2 SVGIG, per germline (reference sequence). With 5 bases removed from V and 3 bases from J, the gap between germline ends came to 14 bases. This CDR3 region has 13 residues. The CDR3 loop is CAWDRDGFYEQYF. The CDR3 nucleotides read TGTGCCTGGGACCGGGACGGCTTCTACGAGCAGTACTTC.

This clonotype was detected ten times or more. V is TRBV5-1 and J is TRBJ2-2; 12 bases fit TRBD2. J lost 0 bases, V lost 4 bases, and 7 bases had no gene match. The CDR3 sequence is 18 residues long. Germline CDR1 reads SGHRS; CDR2 reads YFSETQ. Here the CDR3 DNA reads TGCGCCAGCAGCCCGACCCGGACTAGCGGGACGAACACCGGGGAGCTGTTTTTT. Translated, it gives CASSPTRTSGTNTGELFF. The full variable domain, completed using reference TRBV5-1 and TRBJ2-2, is KAGVTQTPRYLIKTRGQQVTLSCSPISGHRSVSWYQQTPGQGLQFLFEYFSETQRNKGNFPGRFSGRQFSNSRSEMNVSTLELGDSALYLCASSPTRTSGTNTGELFFGEGSRLTVL.

This clonotype was recorded at least ten times. The J gene is TRBJ1-6, the V gene TRBV11-2; no firm D call. V lost 4 bases to trimming and J lost 7 bases, with 8 bases between them. This CDR3 has 13 amino acids. CDR1 is SGHAT, CDR2 FQNNGV, per germline. In DNA, the CDR3 is TGTGCCAGCAGCTACTTGGGAAATTCACCCCTCCACTTT. Its translation is CASSYLGNSPLHF.

The rearrangement joins TRBV6-4 to TRBJ1-4; maybe TRBD1 (5 bases). Germline V gene data show CDR1 as MRHNA and CDR2 as SNTAGT. This CDR3 is 13 amino acids long. V was clipped by 2 bases and J by 10 bases, with 11 bases between them. The CDR3 DNA sequence: TGTGCCAGCAGTGACAACCAGGGTGGAAAACTGTTTTTT. Its translation is CASSDNQGGKLFF.

Here the CDR3 DNA reads TGTGCCACCAGTGTAGACGTTAGCTCCTACGAGCAGTACTTC. Amino acids: CATSVDVSSYEQYF. The V call is TRBV24-1, the J call TRBJ2-7; D is ambiguous. Trimming removed 5 bases at V and 0 bases at J, with 10 bases between. Germline lookup yields CDR1 KGHDR and CDR2 SFDVKD. The CDR3 sequence is 14 residues long.

The chain couples TRBV7-9 to TRBJ1-2; TRBD1 agrees at 8 bases. Unmatched junction bases numbered 6, after V lost 4 bases and J lost 5 bases. Germline-derived CDR1 and CDR2 are SEHNR and FQNEAQ (reference sequence). The CDR3 runs to 14 residues. The CDR3 nucleotides are TGTGCCAGCAGCTCGGGTGGGACAGGATATGGCTACACCTTC. Its protein is CASSSGGTGYGYTF.

This clonotype has just one count. This sequence joins TRBV19 and TRBJ1-2; 10 nucleotides match TRBD1. The V segment lost 5 bases and the J segment 4 bases; nucleotides outside the gene matches: 7. The germline V gene has CDR1 LNHDA and CDR2 SQIVND (reference sequence). The CDR3 runs 15 residues. In nucleotides, the CDR3 is TGTGCCAGTAGTGTCGGACAGGGGGTCATCTATGGCTACACCTTC. Its protein product is CASSVGQGVIYGYTF.

V usage is TRBV19 and J usage is TRBJ2-2, with D maybe TRBD1 (5 bases). Germline lookup yields CDR1 LNHDA and CDR2 SQIVND (reference sequence). Trimming removed 7 bases from V and 12 bases from J, with 9 bases in between. The length of the CDR3 is 10 residues. The CDR3 loop reads CASNVGQLFF. The CDR3, as DNA: TGTGCCAGTAACGTGGGGCAGCTGTTTTTT.

The table lists this clonotype with many counts. The chain is built from TRBV7-8 and TRBJ2-7; 11 positions match TRBD2. Germline V gene data show CDR1 as SGHVS and CDR2 as FQNEAQ. With V trimmed by 4 bases and J by 4 bases, 9 bases remained unmatched. This CDR3 is 16 amino acids long. This chain's CDR3 is CASSWPVAGGLYEQYF. CDR3 sequence (DNA): TGTGCCAGCAGCTGGCCGGTAGCGGGAGGGTTGTACGAGCAGTACTTC.

V and J are TRBV29-1 and TRBJ2-2; the D is unclear. The V and J ends lost 6 bases and 3 bases respectively, with 8 bases between them. This CDR3 has 12 residues. Germline-derived CDR1 and CDR2 are SQVTM and ANQGSEA. The CDR3 coding sequence is TGCAGCGTGGGAATGGACACCGGGGAGCTGTTTTTT. It is translated as CSVGMDTGELFF.

The CDR3 is CATAGLYSGNTIYF. CDR3 sequence (DNA): TGTGCCACCGCTGGACTCTACTCTGGAAACACCATATATTTT. The chain uses TRBV19 and TRBJ1-3; D unresolved. V was pared by 10 bases and J by 0 bases, with 13 bases between. CDR3 size: 14 residues. The germline V gene encodes CDR1 LNHDA and CDR2 SQIVND (reference sequence).

The V call is TRBV10-3, the J call TRBJ1-5; 12 positions agree with TRBD1. Trimming removed 3 bases from V and 6 bases from J; junction bases left unmatched: 9. Germline-derived CDR1 and CDR2 are ENHRY and SYGVKD. The CDR3 runs to 17 residues. CDR3 nucleotides: TGTGCCATCAGTGACCCGAGGGGGGACAGGGGGCGTCAGCCCCAGCATTTT. Translated, it gives CAISDPRGDRGRQPQHF.

This clonotype was seen a few times. CDR3: CASSFGRGDFYEQYF. CDR3 DNA sequence: TGTGCCAGCAGCTTTGGCAGGGGCGACTTCTACGAGCAGTACTTC. The V call is TRBV13, the J call TRBJ2-7; possibly TRBD1 for D (6 bases). The CDR3 contains 15 residues. V was pared by 3 bases and J by 3 bases, with 15 bases between. The germline V gene has CDR1 PRHDT and CDR2 FYEKMQ (reference sequence).

At least ten counts were recorded for this clonotype. In nucleotides, the CDR3 is TGTGCCAGCAGCCAAGATGGGGCAGGAACGCAATATGGCTACACCTTC. It encodes CASSQDGAGTQYGYTF. The chain couples TRBV4-2 to TRBJ1-2; TRBD1 might be the D (5 bases). Looked up from germline, CDR1 is LGHNA and CDR2 is YNFKEQ. This CDR3 comprises 16 residues. V was shortened by 0 bases and J by 5 bases, with 16 bases between the two germline ends.

This clonotype was detected a few times. The chain has TRBV25-1 and TRBJ2-5; tentative D call: TRBD2 (5 bases). Germline V gene lookup returns CDR1 MGHDK and CDR2 SYGVNS. The length of the CDR3 is 15 residues. Trimming removed 1 base at V and 1 base at J, with 10 bases between. Here the CDR3 reads CASSESRAGQETQYF. CDR3 DNA: TGTGCCAGCAGTGAATCTAGGGCGGGCCAAGAGACCCAGTACTTC.